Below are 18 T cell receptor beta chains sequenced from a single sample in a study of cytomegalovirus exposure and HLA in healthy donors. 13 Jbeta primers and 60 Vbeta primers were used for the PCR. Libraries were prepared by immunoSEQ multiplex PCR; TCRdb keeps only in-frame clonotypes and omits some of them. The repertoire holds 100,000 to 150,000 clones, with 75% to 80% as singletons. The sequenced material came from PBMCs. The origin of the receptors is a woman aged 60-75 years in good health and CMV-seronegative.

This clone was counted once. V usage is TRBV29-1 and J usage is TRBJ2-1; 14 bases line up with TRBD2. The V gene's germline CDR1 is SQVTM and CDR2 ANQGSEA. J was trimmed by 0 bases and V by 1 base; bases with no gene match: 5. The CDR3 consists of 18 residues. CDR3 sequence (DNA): TGCAGCGTTGAAGGACTAGCGGGAGGGCCGGGCTCCTACAATGAGCAGTTCTTC. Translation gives CSVEGLAGGPGSYNEQFF.

CDR3 sequence: CASSLTGLSNEQFF. The CDR3 DNA reads as TGTGCCAGCAGCCTTACGGGACTATCCAATGAGCAGTTCTTC. V is TRBV4-2 and J is TRBJ2-1, with TRBD2 identical over 7 bases. V was clipped by 4 bases and J by 6 bases; unmatched bases: 6. CDR1 and CDR2 (germline): LGHNA, YNFKEQ. CDR3 length: 14 residues.

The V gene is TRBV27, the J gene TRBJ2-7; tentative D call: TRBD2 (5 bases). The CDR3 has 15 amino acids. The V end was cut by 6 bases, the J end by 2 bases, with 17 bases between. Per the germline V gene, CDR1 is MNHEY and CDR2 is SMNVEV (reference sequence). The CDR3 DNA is TGTGCCAGCAGCCCAGGACTCGCTAAACCCTACGAGCAGTACTTC. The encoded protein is CASSPGLAKPYEQYF.

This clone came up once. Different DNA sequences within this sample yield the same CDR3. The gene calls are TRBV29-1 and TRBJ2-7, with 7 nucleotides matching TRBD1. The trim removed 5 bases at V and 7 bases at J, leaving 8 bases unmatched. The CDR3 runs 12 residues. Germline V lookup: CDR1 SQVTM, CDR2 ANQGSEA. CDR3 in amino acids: CSVPGTAEEQYF. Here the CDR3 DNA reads TGCAGCGTTCCCGGGACAGCGGAGGAGCAGTACTTC.

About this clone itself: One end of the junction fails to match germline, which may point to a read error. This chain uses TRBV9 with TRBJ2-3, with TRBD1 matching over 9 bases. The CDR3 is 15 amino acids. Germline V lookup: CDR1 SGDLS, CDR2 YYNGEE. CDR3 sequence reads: CASSKTGQGTDAQYF. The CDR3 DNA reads TGTGCCAGCAGCAAAACGGGACAGGGTACAGATGCGCAGTATTTT.

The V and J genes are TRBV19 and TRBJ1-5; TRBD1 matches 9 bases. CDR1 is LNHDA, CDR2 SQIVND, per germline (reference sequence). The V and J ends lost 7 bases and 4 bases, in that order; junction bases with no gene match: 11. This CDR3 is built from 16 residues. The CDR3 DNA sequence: TGTGCCAGTACCTCCTTGGACAGGGGTGGTAATCAGCCCCAGCATTTT. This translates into CASTSLDRGGNQPQHF. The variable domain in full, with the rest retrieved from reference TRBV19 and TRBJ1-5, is DGGITQSPKYLFRKEGQNVTLSCEQNLNHDAMYWYRQDPGQGLRLIYYSQIVNDFQKGDIAEGYSVSREKKESFPLTVTSAQKNPTAFYLCASTSLDRGGNQPQHFGDGTRLSIL.

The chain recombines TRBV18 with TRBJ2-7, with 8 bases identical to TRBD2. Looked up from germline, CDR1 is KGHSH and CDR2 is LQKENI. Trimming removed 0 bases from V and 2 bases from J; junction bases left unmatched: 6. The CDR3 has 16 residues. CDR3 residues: CASSPPARGGPYEQYF. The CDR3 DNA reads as TGTGCCAGCTCACCACCAGCGCGCGGGGGGCCCTACGAGCAGTACTTC. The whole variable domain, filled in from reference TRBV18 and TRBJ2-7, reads NAGVMQNPRHLVRRRGQEARLRCSPMKGHSHVYWYRQLPEEGLKFMVYLQKENIIDESGMPKERFSAEFPKEGPSILRIQQVVRGDSAAYFCASSPPARGGPYEQYFGPGTRLTVT.

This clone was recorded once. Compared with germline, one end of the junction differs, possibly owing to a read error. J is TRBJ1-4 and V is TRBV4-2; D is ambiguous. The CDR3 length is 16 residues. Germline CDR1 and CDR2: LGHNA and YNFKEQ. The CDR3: CASSQDPAAPNEKLFF. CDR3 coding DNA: TGTGCCAGCAGCCAAGATCCGGCAGCGCCTAACGAAAAACTGTTTTTT.

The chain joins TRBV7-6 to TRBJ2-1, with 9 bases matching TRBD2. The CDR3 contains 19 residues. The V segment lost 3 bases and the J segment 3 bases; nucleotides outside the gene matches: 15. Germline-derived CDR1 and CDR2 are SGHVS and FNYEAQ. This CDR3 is CASSFVGGTSPLHYNEQFF. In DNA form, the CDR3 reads TGTGCCAGCAGCTTTGTAGGGGGGACTAGCCCCCTACACTACAATGAGCAGTTCTTC.

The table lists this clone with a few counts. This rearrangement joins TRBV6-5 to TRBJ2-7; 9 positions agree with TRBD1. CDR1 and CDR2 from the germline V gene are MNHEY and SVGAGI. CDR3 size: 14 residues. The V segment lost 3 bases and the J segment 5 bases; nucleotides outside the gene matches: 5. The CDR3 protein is CASSYGTGSDEQYF. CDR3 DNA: TGTGCCAGCAGTTATGGGACAGGGTCGGACGAGCAGTACTTC.

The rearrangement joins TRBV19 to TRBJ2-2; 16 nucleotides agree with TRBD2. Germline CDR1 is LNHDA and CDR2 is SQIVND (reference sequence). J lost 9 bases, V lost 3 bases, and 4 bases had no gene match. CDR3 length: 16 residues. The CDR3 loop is CASSMGTSGRVRELFF. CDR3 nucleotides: TGTGCCAGTAGTATGGGGACTAGCGGGAGGGTCCGGGAGCTGTTTTTT.

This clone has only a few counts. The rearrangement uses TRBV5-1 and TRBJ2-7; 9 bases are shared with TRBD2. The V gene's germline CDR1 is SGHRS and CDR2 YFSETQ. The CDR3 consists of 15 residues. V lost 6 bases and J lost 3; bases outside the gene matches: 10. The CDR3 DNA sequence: TGCGCCAGCACGAAGACAGCGGGAGGAATCTACGAGCAGTACTTC. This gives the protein CASTKTAGGIYEQYF.

In DNA form, the CDR3 reads TGTGCCAGCAGCTGGAGCGGGCATCTCACAGATACGCAGTATTTT. It codes for CASSWSGHLTDTQYF. The chain joins TRBV5-6 to TRBJ2-3, with D perhaps matching TRBD2 (6 bases). The CDR3 is made up of 15 amino acids. The V end lost 3 bases, the J end lost 2 bases, and 13 bases lay between the germline ends. CDR1 is SGHDT and CDR2 is YYEEEE in the germline V gene. Full variable domain (rest looked up from reference TRBV5-6 and TRBJ2-3): DAGVTQSPTHLIKTRGQQVTLRCSPKSGHDTVSWYQQALGQGPQFIFQYYEEEERQRGNFPDRFSGHQFPNYSSELNVNALLLGDSALYLCASSWSGHLTDTQYFGPGTRLTVL.

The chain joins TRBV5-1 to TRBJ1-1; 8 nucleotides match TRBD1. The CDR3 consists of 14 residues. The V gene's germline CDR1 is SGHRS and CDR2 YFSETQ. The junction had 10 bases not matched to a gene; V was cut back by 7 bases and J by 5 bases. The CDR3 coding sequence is TGCGCCAGCGGATATGGACAGGGTGGGACTGAAGCTTTCTTT. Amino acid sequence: CASGYGQGGTEAFF.

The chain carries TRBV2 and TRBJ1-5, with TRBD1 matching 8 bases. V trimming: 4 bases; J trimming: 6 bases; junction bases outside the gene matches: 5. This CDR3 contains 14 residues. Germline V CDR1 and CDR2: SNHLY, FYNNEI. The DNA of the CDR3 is TGTGCCAGCAGTGGGACAGGGAAAAGTCAGCCCCAGCATTTT. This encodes CASSGTGKSQPQHF. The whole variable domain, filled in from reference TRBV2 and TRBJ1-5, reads EPEVTQTPSHQVTQMGQEVILRCVPISNHLYFYWYRQILGQKVEFLVSFYNNEISEKSEIFDDQFSVERPDGSNFTLKIRSTKLEDSAMYFCASSGTGKSQPQHFGDGTRLSIL.

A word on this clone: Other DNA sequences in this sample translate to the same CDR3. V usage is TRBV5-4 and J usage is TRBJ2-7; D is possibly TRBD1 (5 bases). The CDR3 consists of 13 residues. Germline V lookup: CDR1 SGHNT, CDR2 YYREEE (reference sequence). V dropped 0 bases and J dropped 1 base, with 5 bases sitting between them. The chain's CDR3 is CASSLGQSYEQYF. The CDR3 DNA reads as TGTGCCAGCAGCTTGGGACAGTCCTACGAGCAGTACTTC.

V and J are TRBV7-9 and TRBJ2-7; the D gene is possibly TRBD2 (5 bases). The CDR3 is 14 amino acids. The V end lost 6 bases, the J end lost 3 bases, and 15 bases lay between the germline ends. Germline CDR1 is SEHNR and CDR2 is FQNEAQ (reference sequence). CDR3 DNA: TGTGCCAGCAGTCCTGGACTGCCAGTCTACGAGCAGTACTTC. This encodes CASSPGLPVYEQYF. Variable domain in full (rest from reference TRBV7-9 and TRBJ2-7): DTGVSQNPRHKITKRGQNVTFRCDPISEHNRLYWYRQTLGQGPEFLTYFQNEAQLEKSRLLSDRFSAERPKGSFSTLEIQRTEQGDSAMYLCASSPGLPVYEQYFGPGTRLTVT.

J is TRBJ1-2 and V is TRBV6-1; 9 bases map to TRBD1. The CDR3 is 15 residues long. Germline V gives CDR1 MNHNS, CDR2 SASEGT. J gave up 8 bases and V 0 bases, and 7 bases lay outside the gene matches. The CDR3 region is CASSEASRDRDGYTF. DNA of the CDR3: TGTGCCAGCAGTGAAGCGAGCCGGGACAGGGACGGCTACACCTTC.